Each of the 21 T cell receptor beta chains below was sequenced from the same sample in a study of blood T cell repertoires in COVID-19. Clones were sequenced by immunoSEQ multiplex PCR, and TCRdb holds only the in-frame ones, with some missing. The top ten hold about 5.7% of the sample, which has 150,000 or so clones, 81% seen once. Source material: PBMCs or T cells enriched from blood (not recorded which). Receptors were obtained from a woman aged 40 to 50 with acute COVID-19.

The V gene is TRBV7-9, the J gene TRBJ2-7; D is unresolved. Germline-derived CDR1 and CDR2 are SEHNR and FQNEAQ (reference sequence). Deletions cut 5 bases from V and 1 base from J, with 9 bases between. CDR3 length: 13 residues. This CDR3 reads CASSPPESYEQYV. The CDR3 DNA reads TGTGCCAGCAGCCCTCCCGAGTCCTACGAGCAGTACGTC.

This clone showed up just once. This sequence joins TRBV7-9 and TRBJ2-2, with D possibly TRBD2 on 5 matching bases. Germline CDR1 SEHNR, CDR2 FQNEAQ (reference sequence). The CDR3 runs to 15 residues. Trimming left V 2 bases short and J 4 bases short, with 11 bases between. CDR3 amino acids: CASSLLGITTGELFF. The CDR3 DNA reads TGTGCCAGCAGCTTACTCGGGATTACCACCGGGGAGCTGTTTTTT. The whole variable domain, filled in from reference TRBV7-9 and TRBJ2-2, reads DTGVSQNPRHKITKRGQNVTFRCDPISEHNRLYWYRQTLGQGPEFLTYFQNEAQLEKSRLLSDRFSAERPKGSFSTLEIQRTEQGDSAMYLCASSLLGITTGELFFGEGSRLTVL.

V gene TRBV4-1 combines with J gene TRBJ1-6; the D is unclear. The CDR3 length is 16 residues. Germline-derived CDR1 and CDR2 are MGHRA and YSYEKL. Trimming cost V 5 bases and J 7 bases, with 18 bases left between them. CDR3 in amino acids: CASSSLVGGGNSPLHF. The DNA of the CDR3 is TGCGCCAGCAGCTCTCTGGTAGGAGGAGGGAATTCACCCCTCCACTTT.

The chain recombines TRBV19 with TRBJ2-5; D is perhaps TRBD2 (6 bases). From germline, CDR1 is LNHDA and CDR2 SQIVND (reference sequence). The CDR3 has 15 amino acids. Deletions cut 6 bases from V and 3 bases from J, with 17 bases between. The CDR3 loop is CASSGVAVREETQYF. The CDR3 region has the DNA TGTGCCAGTAGCGGAGTAGCGGTTAGGGAAGAGACCCAGTACTTC.

This chain joins TRBV30 and TRBJ2-7, with 11 bases lining up with TRBD1. V gave up 3 bases and J gave up 3 bases; unmatched junction bases: 4. CDR1 GTSNPN and CDR2 SVGIG come from the germline V gene (reference sequence). The CDR3 is made up of 14 amino acids. CDR3 loop: CAWRAGQGVYEQYF. CDR3 nucleotides: TGTGCCTGGAGGGCGGGACAGGGGGTCTACGAGCAGTACTTC.

The chain combines TRBV25-1 with TRBJ2-1, with D perhaps matching TRBD1 (5 bases). The germline gives CDR1 MGHDK, CDR2 SYGVNS. The CDR3 contains 16 residues. Trimming pared 6 bases from V and 6 bases from J, leaving 21 bases between. The CDR3 loop is CASRGSGAETRNEQFF. CDR3 in DNA: TGTGCCAGCAGAGGGTCTGGGGCGGAGACCCGCAATGAGCAGTTCTTC.

The gene calls are TRBV5-4 and TRBJ2-5; TRBD2 agrees at 12 bases. The junction had 13 bases not matched to a gene; V was cut back by 3 bases and J by 4 bases. CDR1 SGHNT and CDR2 YYREEE come from the germline V gene (reference sequence). The CDR3 consists of 18 residues. The CDR3 sequence: CASSSGTSGPDLGETQYF. CDR3 nucleotide sequence: TGTGCCAGCAGCTCCGGGACTAGCGGGCCTGATTTGGGAGAGACCCAGTACTTC. The entire variable domain, with the rest obtained from reference TRBV5-4 and TRBJ2-5, is as follows: ETGVTQSPTHLIKTRGQQVTLRCSSQSGHNTVSWYQQALGQGPQFIFQYYREEENGRGNFPPRFSGLQFPNYSSELNVNALELDDSALYLCASSSGTSGPDLGETQYFGPGTRLLVL.

The chain uses TRBV27 and TRBJ1-2; the match to TRBD1 covers 7 bases. The CDR3 is 14 amino acids. The V gene end was trimmed by 2 bases and the J gene end by 6 bases; junction bases not matched to a gene: 6. The germline gives CDR1 MNHEY, CDR2 SMNVEV (reference sequence). Here the CDR3 reads CASSLGGGVDGYTF. Written as DNA, the CDR3 is TGTGCCAGCAGTTTAGGAGGGGGCGTCGATGGCTACACCTTC.

This clone was seen many times. The chain has TRBV2 and TRBJ2-7, with 7 nucleotides matching TRBD1. CDR3 length: 12 residues. Trimming took 5 bases from V and 12 from J; bases not matched to a gene: 10. Germline CDR1 is SNHLY and CDR2 is FYNNEI. This CDR3 reads CASSTFDRVTYF. CDR3 nucleotide sequence: TGTGCCAGCAGTACCTTTGACAGGGTAACGTACTTC.

This chain connects TRBV6-5 to TRBJ2-2; D perhaps matches TRBD1 (6 bases). The germline CDR1 and CDR2 sequences are MNHEY and SVGAGI. This CDR3 has 16 amino acids. V lost 3 bases and J lost 7, with 18 bases in between. For the CDR3, the DNA is TGTGCCAGCAGTTATCTGGGACACTCTCTTGGCGGGGAGCTGTTTTTT. Its protein product is CASSYLGHSLGGELFF.

The V call is TRBV7-2, the J call TRBJ1-2; 7 bases match TRBD1. Germline V gene sequence: CDR1 SGHTA, CDR2 FQGNSA. The ends lost 1 base at V and 4 bases at J; junction bases unmatched: 6. The CDR3 runs 15 residues. CDR3 in DNA: TGTGCCAGCAGCTTAGGAAGGCCAGGGGGCTATGGCTACACCTTC. It is translated as CASSLGRPGGYGYTF. The whole variable domain, filled in from reference TRBV7-2 and TRBJ1-2, reads GAGVSQSPSNKVTEKGKDVELRCDPISGHTALYWYRQSLGQGLEFLIYFQGNSAPDKSGLPSDRFSAERTGGSVSTLTIQRTQQEDSAVYLCASSLGRPGGYGYTFGSGTRLTVV.

This clone was observed a single time. The chain combines TRBV5-4 with TRBJ2-5; D possibly corresponds to TRBD1 (5 bases). Deletions cut 4 bases from V and 0 bases from J, with 10 bases between. The CDR3 runs to 14 residues. CDR1 SGHNT and CDR2 YYREEE come from the germline V gene (reference sequence). The CDR3 loop is CASSPPGYQETQYF. The DNA of the CDR3 is TGTGCCAGCAGCCCACCAGGGTACCAAGAGACCCAGTACTTC.

This chain links TRBV19 with TRBJ2-1; 7 bases are a match to TRBD1. V gave up 5 bases and J gave up 4 bases; unmatched junction bases: 2. The CDR3 is 13 residues long. Germline CDR1 LNHDA, CDR2 SQIVND (reference sequence). The CDR3 loop reads CASSGQAYNEQFF. CDR3 in DNA: TGTGCCAGTAGTGGACAGGCATACAATGAGCAGTTCTTC.

The chain is built from TRBV19 and TRBJ1-2; no firm D call. Germline V CDR1 and CDR2: LNHDA, SQIVND (reference sequence). CDR3 length: 15 amino acids. Deletions cut 3 bases from V and 3 bases from J, with 14 bases between. In nucleotides, the CDR3 is TGTGCCAGTAGTATTGGCGGAGCGTCTGACTATGGCTACACCTTC. Its protein is CASSIGGASDYGYTF.

V usage is TRBV7-8 and J usage is TRBJ2-5, with D possibly TRBD2 on 6 matching bases. Germline loops: CDR1 SGHVS, CDR2 FQNEAQ. The germline V and J ends were trimmed by 5 bases and 5 bases, with 18 bases remaining between them. This CDR3 comprises 15 residues. CDR3 in DNA: TGTGCCAGCAGCCCCGGGAATGGTGCGGGGGAGACCCAGTACTTC. Its translation: CASSPGNGAGETQYF.

This sequence joins TRBV10-3 and TRBJ2-7; TRBD1 matches at 8 bases. Germline lookup yields CDR1 ENHRY and CDR2 SYGVKD. Unmatched junction bases numbered 10, after V lost 7 bases and J lost 2 bases. The CDR3 is 15 amino acids. CDR3 sequence: CAIKGDRSGPYEQYF. For the CDR3, the DNA is TGTGCCATCAAGGGGGACAGGTCAGGACCCTACGAGCAGTACTTC.

The rearrangement joins TRBV25-1 to TRBJ2-7, with TRBD2 matching 7 bases. Trimming took 1 base from V and 4 from J; bases not matched to a gene: 10. The CDR3 sequence is 16 residues long. CDR1 MGHDK and CDR2 SYGVNS come from the germline V gene. The DNA of the CDR3 is TGTGCCAGCAGTGAATCCCCGGGCGGGAGAGGTTACGAGCAGTACTTC. Translating gives CASSESPGGRGYEQYF.

This clone has a single count. The chain joins TRBV2 to TRBJ1-3, with D perhaps matching TRBD1 (5 bases). V was pared by 8 bases and J by 4 bases, with 9 bases between. The CDR3 contains 12 residues. Germline V lookup: CDR1 SNHLY, CDR2 FYNNEI. CDR3 in DNA: TGTGCCAGCTTTTACAGGGGAAACACCATATATTTT. The encoded protein is CASFYRGNTIYF.

V and J are TRBV27 and TRBJ1-2, with TRBD1 identical over 9 bases. Germline loops: CDR1 MNHEY, CDR2 SMNVEV (reference sequence). V was clipped by 7 bases and J by 7 bases; unmatched bases: 4. The CDR3 is 12 amino acids. Written as DNA, the CDR3 is TGTGCCAGCAAGGGGACAGGGATTGGCTACACCTTC. Translation gives CASKGTGIGYTF.

The chain couples TRBV10-3 to TRBJ1-1, with D tentatively TRBD1 (6 bases). Per germline, CDR1 ENHRY and CDR2 SYGVKD. The CDR3 extends over 13 amino acids. Trimming shortened V by 8 bases and J by 2 bases, and 12 bases separated the two germline ends. The CDR3 reads CAIGTGLNTEAFF. For the CDR3, the DNA is TGTGCCATCGGAACAGGGTTAAACACTGAAGCTTTCTTT.

The genes are TRBV6-6 and TRBJ1-4, with TRBD1 identical over 8 bases. This CDR3 has 15 amino acids. Germline V lookup: CDR1 MNHNY, CDR2 SVGAGI (reference sequence). V lost 0 bases and J lost 6; bases outside the gene matches: 3. CDR3 in DNA: TGTGCCAGCAGTTACTCCCGGACAGGGTATGAAAAACTGTTTTTT. It yields the protein CASSYSRTGYEKLFF.